The rows below give T cell receptor beta chains drawn from one sample of a study of response to subunit inactivated influenza vaccine. TCRdb processed the RT-PCR reads anew with MiXCR; each CDR3 protein has one entry. Here the sample spans 540,000 or so distinct CDR3 sequences, 10% to 15% being singletons. The source was PBMCs from blood, collected 45 days after vaccination. The receptors come from a man aged 50-59 years who received an inactivated influenza vaccine. Both conserved end residues are part of each CDR3. The D gene is left open where the match is weak. Only some rows state a clone size, as once, few, many or a class for expanded clones.

V	J	D	size	DNA	CDR3
TRBV6-5	TRBJ2-3	.	many	TGTGCCAGCAGTTCCTGGCCCCCCACAGCTAGCACAGATACGCAGTATTTT	CASSSWPPTASTDTQYF
TRBV12-3/TRBV12-4	TRBJ2-1	.	.	TGTGCCAGCAGTTCGGACAACTACAATGAGCAGTTCTTC	CASSSDNYNEQFF
TRBV5-1	TRBJ2-7	.	few	TGCGCCAGCAGCTTGACTCAGATGTTCCCGAAACCGTTACAGGGCTACGAGCAGTACTTC	CASSLTQMFPKPLQGYEQYF
TRBV7-2	TRBJ1-4	.	few	TGTGCCAGCAGCCCTACTCTACAGGGACCGGGTGAAAAACTGTTTTTT	CASSPTLQGPGEKLFF
TRBV4-2	TRBJ2-3	.	few	TGTGCCAGCAGCCAAGATCTTAAGGAAGCGGCGGGGCGGGGCACGCAGTATTTT	CASSQDLKEAAGRGTQYF
TRBV20-1	TRBJ2-7	TRBD2	few	TGCAGTGCTGCCGGGACTAGCGGGAGCTCCTACGAGCAGTACTTC	CSAAGTSGSSYEQYF
TRBV20-1	TRBJ2-7	TRBD1	few	TGCAGTGCTAGGGGACAGGGATCCAGCTCCTACGAGCAGTACTTC	CSARGQGSSSYEQYF
TRBV12-3/TRBV12-4	TRBJ2-7	.	many	TGTGCCAGCAGTTTAGGACAGGTGAGGGGCGAGCAGTACTTC	CASSLGQVRGEQYF
TRBV6-5	TRBJ2-5	.	few	TGTGCCAGCAGTTACTCCAGTTCGAGCCAGGGCGAATACTTC	CASSYSSSSQGEYF
TRBV11-2	TRBJ2-5	.	.	TGTGCCAGCAGCTTGGACTTTTCTCACGAGACCCAGTACTTC	CASSLDFSHETQYF